The 26 T cell receptor beta chains below come from one sample, sequenced in a study of T cell clonality in common variable immunodeficiency. Repertoires were generated with immunoSEQ multiplex PCR, while TCRdb's copy carries only in-frame clones and drops some. The sample shows 45,000 to 55,000 clones, none of them appearing just once. What was sequenced was peripheral blood mononuclear cells. Receptors were obtained from a person between 18 and 75 years old in good health.

This clone was found many times. The observed sequence ends 3 residues before the CDR3 terminus, with the missing tail filled in from the germline J gene. The chain couples TRBV30 to TRBJ2-3; 7 nucleotides agree with TRBD1. From germline, CDR1 is GTSNPN and CDR2 SVGIG (reference sequence). V gave up 3 bases and J gave up 1 base; unmatched junction bases: 16. This CDR3 is built from 18 residues. The CDR3 is CAWRATILRQGRTDTQYF. Partial CDR3 DNA: TGTGCCTGGAGAGCCACTATCCTTAGACAGGGCCGCACAGATACG.

As regards this clone: Sequencing ends 3 residues short of the CDR3 end; the germline J gene provides the rest. The rearrangement uses TRBV7-9 and TRBJ1-6, with no clear D. V dropped 4 bases and J dropped 6 bases, with 4 bases sitting between them. This CDR3 has 12 residues. In germline, CDR1 is SEHNR, CDR2 FQNEAQ (reference sequence). The sequenced part of the CDR3 DNA is TGTGCCAGCAGCTACTTTAATTCACCC. As protein: CASSYFNSP. Given in full, the CDR3 is CASSYFNSPLHF. Looking up the rest from reference TRBV7-9 and TRBJ1-6 gives the full variable domain: DTGVSQNPRHKITKRGQNVTFRCDPISEHNRLYWYRQTLGQGPEFLTYFQNEAQLEKSRLLSDRFSAERPKGSFSTLEIQRTEQGDSAMYLCASSYFNSPLHFGNGTRLTVT.

This clone occurred many times. The read comes to an end 3 residues before the CDR3 does, leaving the germline J gene to fill in the end. The rearrangement uses TRBV2 and TRBJ2-1; 10 bases map to TRBD1. Germline V lookup: CDR1 SNHLY, CDR2 FYNNEI. J was trimmed by 6 bases and V by 7 bases; bases with no gene match: 9. The CDR3 is 15 amino acids. The chain's CDR3 is CASTSGTGASNEQFF. The CDR3 bases that were read are TGTGCCAGCACCTCTGGGACAGGGGCATCCAATGAG.

This clone was observed many times. The CDR3 is cut off 3 residues early in the read; its end comes from the germline J gene. This sequence joins TRBV3-1 (or the pseudogene TRBV3-2) and TRBJ1-2, with D possibly being TRBD1 (6 bases). Germline V lookup: CDR1 LGHDT, CDR2 YNNKEL (reference sequence). CDR3 length equals 13 residues. V shed 7 bases and J shed 4 bases, with 13 bases lying between them. This chain's CDR3 is CASTAGDRYGYTF. The covered CDR3 bases are TGTGCCAGCACCGCAGGGGATCGCTATGGC.

This clone was detected ten times or more. The read finishes 3 residues shy of the CDR3 end, and the germline J gene is used to complete it. This chain links TRBV7-2 with TRBJ2-7; TRBD1 matches at 7 bases. The length of the CDR3 is 15 residues. Germline CDR1 and CDR2: SGHTA and FQGNSA. Trimming at V came to 3 bases and at J to 2 bases, leaving 7 bases not matched to a gene. The sequenced CDR3 bases are TGTGCCAGCAGCTTGAGCAGGGGGTTCACCTACGAG. It yields the protein CASSLSRGFTYE. The whole CDR3 protein is CASSLSRGFTYEQYF.

This clone was seen many times. Read data end 3 residues before the CDR3 end; the end is taken from the germline J gene. The rearrangement joins TRBV19 to TRBJ2-2; D uncertain. V lost 4 bases, J lost 6 bases, and 6 bases lay in between. The CDR3 is made up of 12 amino acids. From germline, CDR1 is LNHDA and CDR2 SQIVND (reference sequence). CDR3 sequence reads: CASSTHPGELFF. CDR3 DNA, as far as it was read: TGTGCCAGTAGTACACATCCCGGGGAG.

This clone was counted many times. The CDR3 extends 3 residues past the end of the read, so its final part is completed from the germline J gene. This chain joins TRBV20-1 and TRBJ2-4; perhaps TRBD2 as D (5 bases). CDR3 length equals 15 residues. V gave up 2 bases and J gave up 3 bases, with 14 bases separating them. Germline lookup yields CDR1 DFQATT and CDR2 SNEGSKA (reference sequence). CDR3 bases read: TGCAGTGCTAGACGCCCGGGGATGGTCAAAAACATT. Protein product: CSARRPGMVKNI. The full CDR3 protein is CSARRPGMVKNIQYF.

This clone was counted ten times or more. One junction end disagrees with the germline gene, perhaps due to a read error. The read comes to an end 3 residues before the CDR3 does, leaving the germline J gene to fill in the end. This sequence joins TRBV4-2 and TRBJ2-2, with D possibly TRBD1 on 5 matching bases. Germline V gene lookup returns CDR1 LGHNA and CDR2 YNFKEQ. This CDR3 spans 13 amino acids. CDR3 DNA, as far as it was read: TGCGCCAGCACGGACACCAACACCGGGGAG. It is translated as CASTDTNTGE. The CDR3, in full, reads CASTDTNTGELFF.

This clone was seen many times. Read sequence stops 3 residues before the CDR3 end, and the germline J gene provides the missing end. J is TRBJ1-2 and V is TRBV6-1, with 7 bases that match TRBD1. This CDR3 has 13 amino acids. Germline CDR1 and CDR2: MNHNS and SASEGT. CDR3 in amino acids: CASSVGGGLVYTF. The part of the CDR3 DNA that was read is TGTGCCAGCAGTGTAGGAGGGGGCTTGGTC.

This clone was recorded at least ten times. The CDR3 extends 3 residues past the end of the read, so its final part is completed from the germline J gene. The J gene is TRBJ2-1, the V gene TRBV4-1; 8 bases line up with TRBD2. The CDR3 covers 16 residues. V trimming: 0 bases; J trimming: 7 bases; junction bases outside the gene matches: 8. From germline, CDR1 is MGHRA and CDR2 YSYEKL. The CDR3 spells CASSQDEAGEGNEQFF. The sequenced part of the CDR3 DNA is TGCGCCAGCAGCCAAGATGAAGCGGGAGAGGGGAATGAG.

This clone was picked up many times. Read coverage stops 3 residues before the CDR3 terminus; the germline J gene supplies the remainder. The chain recombines TRBV19 with TRBJ1-5; 10 bases are shared with TRBD1. Trimming at V came to 8 bases and at J to 1 base, leaving 8 bases not matched to a gene. This CDR3 is built from 16 residues. In germline, CDR1 is LNHDA, CDR2 SQIVND (reference sequence). The CDR3 bases that were read are TGTGCCAGTCAGGGACAGGGGAGGATCAGCAATCAGCCC. Its protein is CASQGQGRISNQP. The CDR3, in full, reads CASQGQGRISNQPQHF.

Many counts were recorded for this clone. Read sequence stops 3 residues before the CDR3 end, and the germline J gene provides the missing end. V gene TRBV14 combines with J gene TRBJ2-1; D perhaps matches TRBD2 (5 bases). V was shortened by 4 bases and J by 2 bases, with 12 bases between the two germline ends. Germline V gene sequence: CDR1 SGHDN, CDR2 FVKESK. This CDR3 comprises 15 residues. CDR3 bases read: TGTGCCAGCAGCCCCTCGGACTCCACCTACAATGAG. Encoded protein: CASSPSDSTYNE. The entire CDR3 protein is CASSPSDSTYNEQFF.

About this clone: Its ends do not fully match the called genes, so a read error is possible. The CDR3 end lies 3 residues beyond the end of the read and is filled in from the germline J gene. The chain couples TRBV7-9 to TRBJ2-7; no definite D call. The length of the CDR3 is 12 residues. The germline V gene has CDR1 SEHNR and CDR2 FQNEAQ (reference sequence). CDR3 DNA, as far as it was read: TGTTCCAGCAGCTTTGCGACCTACGAG. Translated: CSSSFATYE. The entire CDR3 protein reads CSSSFATYEQYF.

This clone came up many times. The read ends 3 residues early relative to the CDR3; the germline J gene fills the gap. The rearrangement joins TRBV19 to TRBJ2-7, with 7 bases matching TRBD2. The germline V gene has CDR1 LNHDA and CDR2 SQIVND (reference sequence). V shed 3 bases and J 4 bases; nucleotides not matched to a gene: 3. CDR3 length: 13 residues. CDR3 DNA, as far as it was read: TGTGCCAGTAGTATTACAGCGGGATACGAG. Translated: CASSITAGYE. In full, the CDR3 is CASSITAGYEQYF.

The sequenced CDR3 bases are TGTGCCATCAGTGAGTCAGGGACTAGCCTAACCTCCTACAATGAG. It translates to CAISESGTSLTSYNE. The entire CDR3 protein is CAISESGTSLTSYNEQFF. The chain couples TRBV10-3 to TRBJ2-1, with 9 nucleotides matching TRBD2. The CDR3 end falls 3 residues outside the read, so it is completed with the germline J gene. The CDR3 is 18 residues long. V dropped 0 bases and J dropped 0; count of bases not matched to a gene: 6. From germline, CDR1 is ENHRY and CDR2 SYGVKD.

The sample holds many counts of this clone. The read comes to an end 3 residues before the CDR3 does, leaving the germline J gene to fill in the end. V usage is TRBV7-2 and J usage is TRBJ2-5; possible D gene TRBD1, 6 bases. Germline CDR1 SGHTA, CDR2 FQGNSA. The CDR3 extends over 14 amino acids. The V end was cut by 2 bases, the J end by 5 bases, with 12 bases between. CDR3 loop: CASSLNGGGETQYF. CDR3 DNA, as far as it was read: TGTGCCAGCAGCTTAAATGGGGGCGGGGAGACC.

This clone was counted many times. The sequence runs out 3 residues before the end of the CDR3; the remainder is reconstructed from the germline J gene. This chain links TRBV20-1 with TRBJ2-7, with D perhaps TRBD1 (7 bases). Germline CDR1 and CDR2: DFQATT and SNEGSKA (reference sequence). The CDR3 runs to 14 residues. V was pared by 6 bases and J by 2 bases, with 17 bases between. Partial CDR3 DNA: TGCAGTGCGGCAAGACAGGGACTTACCTACGAG. Translating it yields CSAARQGLTYE. The full CDR3 reads CSAARQGLTYEQYF.

This clone showed up many times. The read ends 3 residues shy of where the CDR3 ends; the end is completed using the germline J gene. The V call is TRBV19, the J call TRBJ1-2, with 9 bases that match TRBD1. J lost 4 bases, V lost 3 bases, and 6 bases had no gene match. This CDR3 spans 15 amino acids. Germline V CDR1 and CDR2: LNHDA, SQIVND (reference sequence). The covered CDR3 bases are TGTGCCAGTAGTATGATACAGGGGGCTCTCTATGGC. Protein product: CASSMIQGALYG. From start to end, the CDR3 is CASSMIQGALYGYTF.

This clone has a count of ten or more. The read terminates 3 residues before the CDR3 end, so the remaining end is supplied by the germline J gene. The rearrangement uses TRBV7-2 and TRBJ2-7; 8 bases align to TRBD1. CDR3 length: 14 residues. The junction had 4 bases not matched to a gene; V was cut back by 4 bases and J by 2 bases. In germline, CDR1 is SGHTA, CDR2 FQGNSA. CDR3 loop: CASSWGTGTYEQYF. The sequenced CDR3 bases are TGTGCCAGCAGCTGGGGGACAGGAACCTACGAG.

In this sample, this clone turned up many times. The read terminates 3 residues ahead of where the CDR3 ends, so the germline J gene completes it. The chain has TRBV20-1 and TRBJ2-1; 12 bases are shared with TRBD2. This CDR3 is 16 amino acids long. Trimming at V came to 3 bases and at J to 0 bases, leaving 3 bases not matched to a gene. The V gene's germline CDR1 is DFQATT and CDR2 SNEGSKA (reference sequence). The CDR3: CSASTSGGSSYNEQFF. The CDR3 DNA, read in part, is TGCAGTGCTAGTACTAGCGGGGGGAGCTCCTACAATGAG.

This clone was observed at least ten times. The CDR3 end is not reached by the read, which stops 3 residues before it; the germline J gene fills it in. This chain connects TRBV7-9 to TRBJ2-2, with 7 positions matching TRBD1. Germline-derived CDR1 and CDR2 are SEHNR and FQNEAQ (reference sequence). CDR3 size: 15 residues. The ends lost 1 base at V and 2 bases at J; junction bases unmatched: 1. The CDR3 bases that were read are TGTGCCAGCAGCTTAGAGGGGGCCAACACCGGGGAG. It is translated as CASSLEGANTGE. The CDR3 in its entirety is CASSLEGANTGELFF.

At least ten counts were recorded for this clone. The sequenced fragment ends 3 residues before the CDR3 boundary, so the rest is inferred from the germline J gene. V is TRBV20-1 and J is TRBJ1-3, with D perhaps matching TRBD1 (6 bases). The CDR3 has 14 residues. CDR1 DFQATT and CDR2 SNEGSKA come from the germline V gene (reference sequence). V gave up 0 bases and J gave up 2 bases, with 8 bases separating them. This CDR3 is CSAREGGAGNTIYF. CDR3 bases read: TGCAGTGCTAGAGAAGGGGGGGCTGGAAACACC.

This clone showed up many times. The CDR3 goes on 3 residues after the read ends, and that part is filled in from the germline J gene. The chain couples TRBV7-7 to TRBJ2-7, with TRBD1 matching 7 bases. The junction had 4 bases not matched to a gene; V was cut back by 5 bases and J by 3 bases. The CDR3 runs to 13 residues. Germline V gene sequence: CDR1 SSHAT, CDR2 FNYEAQ (reference sequence). Here the CDR3 reads CASSTGTDYEQYF. The sequenced part of the CDR3 DNA is TGTGCCAGCAGCACCGGGACAGACTACGAG. Full variable domain (rest looked up from reference TRBV7-7 and TRBJ2-7): GAGVSQSPRYKVTKRGQDVTLRCDPISSHATLYWYQQALGQGPEFLTYFNYEAQPDKSGLPSDRFSAERPEGSISTLTIQRTEQRDSAMYRCASSTGTDYEQYFGPGTRLTVT.

This clone was detected ten times or more. The missing CDR3 end, 3 residues past where the read stops, is filled in from the germline J gene. The chain carries TRBV5-4 and TRBJ2-3; D gene uncertain. From germline, CDR1 is SGHNT and CDR2 YYREEE (reference sequence). V shed 1 base and J shed 5 bases, with 8 bases lying between them. The CDR3 contains 13 residues. The CDR3 reads CASSLTKLDTQYF. CDR3 DNA, as far as it was read: TGTGCCAGCAGCTTGACCAAACTAGATACG.

This clone has a count of ten or more. Read coverage stops 3 residues before the CDR3 terminus; the germline J gene supplies the remainder. V usage is TRBV7-2 and J usage is TRBJ1-4; unclear D gene. The CDR3 consists of 15 residues. Germline values: CDR1 SGHTA, CDR2 FQGNSA. Trimming took 0 bases from V and 0 from J, leaving 5 bases between them. CDR3 in amino acids: CASSLAPATNEKLFF. The DNA read from the CDR3 is TGTGCCAGCAGCTTAGCTCCCGCAACTAATGAAAAA.

There are a few counts of this clone. The read finishes 3 residues shy of the CDR3 end, and the germline J gene is used to complete it. J is TRBJ1-1 and V is TRBV11-3, with D possibly matching TRBD1 (6 bases). The CDR3 is 14 residues long. Trimming removed 4 bases at V and 6 bases at J, with 15 bases between. Germline CDR1 SGHNT, CDR2 YENEEA. The DNA read from the CDR3 is TGTGCCAGCAGCTCTAGCAGGGCAGGGGCTGAA. This gives the protein CASSSSRAGAE. The CDR3 as a whole reads CASSSSRAGAEAFF.